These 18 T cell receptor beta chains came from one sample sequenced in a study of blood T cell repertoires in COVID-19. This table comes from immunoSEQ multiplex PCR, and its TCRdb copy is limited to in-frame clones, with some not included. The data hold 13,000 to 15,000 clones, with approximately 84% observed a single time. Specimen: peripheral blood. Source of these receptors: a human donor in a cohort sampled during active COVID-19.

DNA for the CDR3: TGTGCCATCCGCTCAGGGTATGAGCAGTTCTTC. It translates to CAIRSGYEQFF. The chain combines TRBV6-5 with TRBJ2-1; maybe TRBD1 (5 bases). CDR1 and CDR2 from the germline V gene are MNHEY and SVGAGI. Trimming cost V 10 bases and J 8 bases, with 12 bases left between them. This CDR3 contains 11 residues.

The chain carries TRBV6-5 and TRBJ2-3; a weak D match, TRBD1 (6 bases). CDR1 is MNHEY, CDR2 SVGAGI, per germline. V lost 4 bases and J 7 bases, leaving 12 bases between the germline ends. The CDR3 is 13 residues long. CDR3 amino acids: CASSLDRDYTQYF. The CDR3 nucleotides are TGTGCCAGCAGTTTGGACAGAGATTATACGCAGTATTTT.

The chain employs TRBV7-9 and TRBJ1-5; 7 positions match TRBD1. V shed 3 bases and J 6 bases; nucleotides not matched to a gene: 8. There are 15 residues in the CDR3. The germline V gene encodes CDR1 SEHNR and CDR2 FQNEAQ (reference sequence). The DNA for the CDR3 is TGTGCCAGCAGCTTCGACAGGGAGTACAGTCAGCCCCAGCATTTT. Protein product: CASSFDREYSQPQHF.

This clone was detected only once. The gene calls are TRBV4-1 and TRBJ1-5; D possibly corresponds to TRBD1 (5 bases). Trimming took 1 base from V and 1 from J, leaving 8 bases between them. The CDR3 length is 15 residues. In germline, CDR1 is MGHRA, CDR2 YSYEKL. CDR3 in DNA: TGCGCCAGCAGCCAAGGAGGACAAAGCAATCAGCCCCAGCATTTT. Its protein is CASSQGGQSNQPQHF.

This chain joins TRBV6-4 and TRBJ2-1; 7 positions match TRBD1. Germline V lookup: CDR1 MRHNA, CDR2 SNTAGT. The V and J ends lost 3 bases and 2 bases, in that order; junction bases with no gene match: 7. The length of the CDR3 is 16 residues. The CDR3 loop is CASSEKGQRPYNEQFF. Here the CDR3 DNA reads TGTGCCAGCAGTGAGAAGGGACAGCGACCCTACAATGAGCAGTTCTTC.

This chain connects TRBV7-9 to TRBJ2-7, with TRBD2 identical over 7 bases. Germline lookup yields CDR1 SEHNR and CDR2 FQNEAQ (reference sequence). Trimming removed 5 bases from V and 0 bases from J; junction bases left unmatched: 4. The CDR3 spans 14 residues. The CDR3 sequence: CASSPSGPSYEQYF. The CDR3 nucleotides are TGTGCCAGCAGCCCTAGCGGACCCTCCTACGAGCAGTACTTC.

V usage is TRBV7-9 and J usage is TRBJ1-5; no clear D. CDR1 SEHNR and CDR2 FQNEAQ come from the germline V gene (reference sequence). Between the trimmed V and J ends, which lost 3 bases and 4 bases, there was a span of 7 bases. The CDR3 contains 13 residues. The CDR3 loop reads CASSLAVNQPQHF. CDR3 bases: TGTGCCAGCAGCTTGGCTGTTAATCAGCCCCAGCATTTT.

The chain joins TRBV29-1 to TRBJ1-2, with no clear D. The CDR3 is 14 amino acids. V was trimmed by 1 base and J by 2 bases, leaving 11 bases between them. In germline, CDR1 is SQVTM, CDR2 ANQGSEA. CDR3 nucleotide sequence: TGCAGCGTTGAAGGCCCCAACGGGAACTATGGCTACACCTTC. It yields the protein CSVEGPNGNYGYTF.

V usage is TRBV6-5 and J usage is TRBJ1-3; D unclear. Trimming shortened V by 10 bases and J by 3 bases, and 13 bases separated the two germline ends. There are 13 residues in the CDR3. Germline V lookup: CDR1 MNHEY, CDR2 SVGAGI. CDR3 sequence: CATAGVSGNTIYF. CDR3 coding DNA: TGTGCCACCGCCGGGGTTAGTGGAAACACCATATATTTT.

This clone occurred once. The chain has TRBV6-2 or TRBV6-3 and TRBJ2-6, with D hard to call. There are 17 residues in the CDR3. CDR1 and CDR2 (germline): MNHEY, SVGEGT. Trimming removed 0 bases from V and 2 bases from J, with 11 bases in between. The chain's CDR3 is CASSYSRPLAGANVLTF. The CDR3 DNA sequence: TGTGCCAGCAGTTACTCGAGGCCGCTAGCTGGGGCCAACGTCCTGACTTTC.

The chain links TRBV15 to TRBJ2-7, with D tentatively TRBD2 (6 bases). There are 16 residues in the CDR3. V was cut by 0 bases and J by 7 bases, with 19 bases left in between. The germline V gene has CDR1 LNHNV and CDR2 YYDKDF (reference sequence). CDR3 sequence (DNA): TGTGCCACCAGCAGAGATTGGGTGGCGGGAACTAAAGAGCAGTACTTC. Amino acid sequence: CATSRDWVAGTKEQYF.

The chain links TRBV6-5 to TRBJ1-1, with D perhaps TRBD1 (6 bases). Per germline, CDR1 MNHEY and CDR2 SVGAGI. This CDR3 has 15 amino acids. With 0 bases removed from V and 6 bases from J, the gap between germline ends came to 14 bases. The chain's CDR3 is CASSYSTGHGAEAFF. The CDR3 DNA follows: TGTGCCAGCAGTTACTCGACGGGACACGGCGCTGAAGCTTTCTTT.

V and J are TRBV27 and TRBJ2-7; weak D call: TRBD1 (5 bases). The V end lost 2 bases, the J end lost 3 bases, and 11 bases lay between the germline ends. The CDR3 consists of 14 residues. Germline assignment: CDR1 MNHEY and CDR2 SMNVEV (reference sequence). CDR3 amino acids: CASSLSDSRYEQYF. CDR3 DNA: TGTGCCAGCAGTTTAAGCGACAGCCGCTACGAGCAGTACTTC.

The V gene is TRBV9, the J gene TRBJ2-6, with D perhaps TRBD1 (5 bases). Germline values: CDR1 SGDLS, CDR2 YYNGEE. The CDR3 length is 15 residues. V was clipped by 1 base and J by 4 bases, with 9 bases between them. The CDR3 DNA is TGTGCCAGCAGCGTAAGGGGTGCAGGGGCCAACGTCCTGACTTTC. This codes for CASSVRGAGANVLTF.

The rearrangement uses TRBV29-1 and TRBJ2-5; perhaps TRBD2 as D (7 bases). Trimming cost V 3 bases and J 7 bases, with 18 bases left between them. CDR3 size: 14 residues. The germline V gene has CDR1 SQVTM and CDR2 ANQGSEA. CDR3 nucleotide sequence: TGCAGCGTTGAGTTGGACAACGGGGGGCGGACCCAGTACTTC. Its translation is CSVELDNGGRTQYF.

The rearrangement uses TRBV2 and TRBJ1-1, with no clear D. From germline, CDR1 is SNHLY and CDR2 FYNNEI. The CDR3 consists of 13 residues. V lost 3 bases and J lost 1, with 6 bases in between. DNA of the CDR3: TGTGCCAGCAGTGAGCGGCCGAACACTGAAGCTTTCTTT. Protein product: CASSERPNTEAFF.

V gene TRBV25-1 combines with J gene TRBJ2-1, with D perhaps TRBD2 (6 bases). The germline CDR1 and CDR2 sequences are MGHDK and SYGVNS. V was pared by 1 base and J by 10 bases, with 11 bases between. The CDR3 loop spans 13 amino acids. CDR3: CASSESGVAEQFF. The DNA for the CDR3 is TGTGCCAGCAGTGAATCGGGGGTGGCCGAGCAGTTCTTC.

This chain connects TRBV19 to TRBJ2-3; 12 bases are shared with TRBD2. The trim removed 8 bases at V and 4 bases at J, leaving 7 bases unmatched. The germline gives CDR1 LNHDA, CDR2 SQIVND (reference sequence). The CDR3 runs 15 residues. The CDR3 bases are TGTGCCAGTCGGATTACTAGCGGGAGGCCAGATACGCAGTATTTT. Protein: CASRITSGRPDTQYF.